This TCR beta chain was identified during a study of T cell responses to AZD1222 COVID-19 vaccine (dated by TCRdb to the early 2020s). Study-wide context: AZD1222 recipients given second doses at about 4 weeks or at about 12 weeks were pooled, since spike-specific TCR depth and breadth were not found to differ between the two schedules. TCR sequencing was performed for 230 to 250 trial participants, of whom about 200 were given two doses of AZD1222 and roughly 25 were given two doses of MenACWY control vaccine. Enrollment into the trials was organized by age into subgroups of 18-55, 56-69 and 70-plus years, and those subgroups contained roughly 150, 30 and 60 TCR-sequenced participants, respectively. What the study reported, not specific to this receptor: The whole spike protein was spanned by vaccine-associated CD4 TCRs, and dominant responses were seen in regions 160-218 and 743-854. Spike-specific TCR breadth and depth rose significantly after two AZD1222 doses compared with day 0 and with MenACWY recipients. Participants were mostly white British and included more females than males, and it was suggested by the authors that clonal diversity may have been underestimated. Because no day 14 peak-response samples were available, the repertoires could be characterized only after the peak T cell response. The 56-69-year group was small, and its depth increase did not reach significance, likely because of low power. Only five to seven AZD1222 recipients were SARS-CoV-2 seropositive at baseline, limiting conclusions about previously exposed vaccinees. Reportedly, close to half of the unique spike-specific TCRs recognized epitopes lying outside the regions that are mutated in the B.1.351 and B.1.1.7 variants.

The CDR3 regions of human TCRbeta chains were analyzed by immunosequencing. The study's processing was this. Repertoire TCRs were checked for matches against a reference library of SARS-CoV-2-specific TCRs that had been generated using the MIRA antigen-specificity platform. Breadth was defined as the fraction of unique TCRs that were SARS-CoV-2-associated, and depth was defined as the fraction of total T cells that were SARS-CoV-2-associated. Each spike-specific TCR was assigned to its reactive spike region and to a CD4 or CD8 class using the MIRA data. Log10-transformed breadth and depth values were compared by one-way ANOVA with Sidak's multiple comparisons tests. TCRdb took over this immuneACCESS table, retaining in-frame rearrangements with V and J assigned. Such tables are incomplete; in checked studies, under half of the missing clones stem from an unresolved V gene, and the remainder is unexplained. For V, J and clone size, that table is used; D and trimming come from the DNA. For this sample there are approximately 90,000 clones; 85% to 95% appear just once. The ten most abundant clones make up 10% to 15% of the sample.

Per the publication, the time point label means: baseline before first vaccination. Samples from vaccinated people were obtained from the UK trials COV001 and COV002, which included a single-blind randomized controlled phase 2/3 trial of AZD1222 (ChAdOx1 nCoV-19) in healthy adults. Trial participant PBMC samples were collected at day 0 and day 28 after the second dose for TCRbeta chain sequencing. Taken from the germline V gene, the CDR1 and CDR2 loops are SGHTA and FQGNSA. The CDR3 starts with the cysteine, ends with the phenylalanine, and has 17 residues. Only CDR3 DNA remains: 51 bases, in frame from the first base. Germline trimming amounts to 1 base on V and 0 bases on J, with 5 as the count of junction bases outside the gene matches. Regarding this clone: The antigen this receptor binds is unknown. There are no base qualities to consult, and no much larger clone falls within one base.

The clonotype comes from an adult in good health. The V and J segments used are TRBV7-2 and TRBJ2-2, and TRBD2 aligns with 7 junction nucleotides. The sequencing here drew on peripheral blood, taken on day 0 of AZD1222 vaccination. The DNA sequence is as follows: TGTGCCAGCAGCTTAGATTTTAGCGGGCCGAACACCGGGGAGCTGTTTTTT. Translated, it gives CASSLDFSGPNTGELFF.